Below, 10 T cell receptor beta chains from the same sample are listed, as sequenced in a study of memory CD4+ T cells and cytomegalovirus serostatus. Libraries were prepared by immunoSEQ multiplex PCR; TCRdb keeps only in-frame clonotypes and omits some of them. Here the sample spans roughly 84,000 clones, around 80% being singletons. The sort gate was single viable CD3+CD4+CD8-CD45RO+ cells for memory CD4+ T cells. Sample: memory CD4+ T cells from blood. Source of these receptors: an adult in good health and CMV-seronegative.

CDR3 DNA: TGTGCCAGTAGTATAAAATCTAGCCCCCACGGGGCTTTCTTT. Its protein product is CASSIKSSPHGAFF. The rearrangement links TRBV19 to TRBJ1-1; D not resolved. The V end lost 2 bases, the J end lost 11 bases, and 18 bases lay between the germline ends. The CDR3 loop spans 14 amino acids. CDR1 LNHDA and CDR2 SQIVND come from the germline V gene (reference sequence).

The rearrangement links TRBV5-1 to TRBJ1-6, with unresolved D. With 0 bases removed from V and 0 bases from J, the gap between germline ends came to 7 bases. Germline CDR1 is SGHRS and CDR2 is YFSETQ. The CDR3 runs 16 residues. CDR3 loop: CASSLGGDSYNSPLHF. As DNA, the CDR3 is TGCGCCAGCAGCTTGGGCGGGGACTCCTATAATTCACCCCTCCACTTT.

The count of this clone is one. The rearrangement links TRBV5-4 to TRBJ2-2, with TRBD1 matching 8 bases. CDR1 is SGHNT, CDR2 YYREEE, per germline (reference sequence). The CDR3 runs 16 residues. With 5 bases clipped from V and 0 bases from J, the junction kept 6 bases outside the gene matches. Written as DNA, the CDR3 is TGTGCCAGCAGACCTAGGACAGGGACGAACACCGGGGAGCTGTTTTTT. Encoded protein: CASRPRTGTNTGELFF.

The rearrangement uses TRBV5-6 and TRBJ2-5, with 8 bases aligning to TRBD1. The CDR3 has 16 residues. Germline V gene data show CDR1 as SGHDT and CDR2 as YYEEEE. V lost 2 bases and J lost 5; bases outside the gene matches: 11. The CDR3 region has the DNA TGTGCCAGCAGCTTACTCACAGGGGGGTTTGGGGAGACCCAGTACTTC. It is translated as CASSLLTGGFGETQYF. The complete variable domain, with remaining parts taken from reference TRBV5-6 and TRBJ2-5, reads DAGVTQSPTHLIKTRGQQVTLRCSPKSGHDTVSWYQQALGQGPQFIFQYYEEEERQRGNFPDRFSGHQFPNYSSELNVNALLLGDSALYLCASSLLTGGFGETQYFGPGTRLLVL.

The sample holds a few counts of this clone. This chain uses TRBV2 with TRBJ1-5; D unclear. Between the trimmed V and J ends, which lost 4 bases and 5 bases, there was a span of 9 bases. CDR3 length equals 13 residues. The V gene's germline CDR1 is SNHLY and CDR2 FYNNEI. CDR3 in amino acids: CASSVGRDQPQHF. The DNA for the CDR3 is TGTGCCAGCAGTGTTGGAAGAGATCAGCCCCAGCATTTT. Supplemented by reference TRBV2 and TRBJ1-5, the full variable domain reads EPEVTQTPSHQVTQMGQEVILRCVPISNHLYFYWYRQILGQKVEFLVSFYNNEISEKSEIFDDQFSVERPDGSNFTLKIRSTKLEDSAMYFCASSVGRDQPQHFGDGTRLSIL.

There are a few counts of this clone. CDR3 coding DNA: TGTGCCATCAGTGACGCCCCGGGGGAGCTGTTTTTT. Its translation: CAISDAPGELFF. J is TRBJ2-2 and V is TRBV10-3; D call uncertain. V shed 3 bases and J shed 8 bases, with 7 bases lying between them. Per germline, CDR1 ENHRY and CDR2 SYGVKD. This CDR3 region has 12 residues.

The rearrangement uses TRBV5-4 and TRBJ2-5; a possible D gene is TRBD1 (6 bases). The CDR3 totals 16 residues. The germline CDR1 and CDR2 sequences are SGHNT and YYREEE (reference sequence). Trimming left V 3 bases short and J 1 base short, with 16 bases between. The CDR3 DNA follows: TGTGCCAGCAGCTCCTACAGGGCCACCCGCCAAGAGACCCAGTACTTC. Its protein is CASSSYRATRQETQYF.

The chain employs TRBV7-2 and TRBJ2-5, with D hard to call. Trimming removed 7 bases from V and 5 bases from J, with 17 bases in between. Germline V gene lookup returns CDR1 SGHTA and CDR2 FQGNSA. The CDR3 totals 14 residues. The CDR3 DNA reads TGTGCCAGCACCCTCTTCCCGGGCCCTGAGACCCAGTACTTC. Amino acids: CASTLFPGPETQYF.

This clone is a singleton in its sample. The chain is built from TRBV28 and TRBJ1-2; no clear D gene. This CDR3 has 13 residues. With 2 bases removed from V and 0 bases from J, the gap between germline ends came to 4 bases. The germline V gene encodes CDR1 MDHEN and CDR2 SYDVKM. As DNA, the CDR3 is TGTGCCAGCAGTTTAGGAGCTAACTATGGCTACACCTTC. Amino acid sequence: CASSLGANYGYTF.

The V gene is TRBV6-5, the J gene TRBJ1-2; possibly TRBD1 for D (6 bases). V lost 4 bases to trimming and J lost 8 bases, with 23 bases between them. The germline gives CDR1 MNHEY, CDR2 SVGAGI. The CDR3 consists of 16 residues. For the CDR3, the DNA is TGTGCCAGCAGTTTCTACAGGGCGAGTGGTATACCCGGCTACACCTTC. Translation: CASSFYRASGIPGYTF.